Each of the 24 T cell receptor beta chains below was sequenced from the same sample in a study of blood T cells in healthy people across ages. The use of a sample-barcoded 5' primer and a J-beta primer mix characterized a second PCR of 7 to 11 cycles. TCRdb passed the 5' RACE reads through MiXCR, listing each CDR3 protein once. The table shows hundreds of thousands of distinct CDR3 sequences, with around 50% occurring only once. The sequenced sample consisted of blood. The receptor set was obtained from a woman aged 80 or older in good health.

The rearrangement links TRBV5-1 to TRBJ1-4, with unresolved D. CDR3 length equals 14 residues. Germline CDR1 is SGHRS and CDR2 is YFSETQ. V lost 0 bases and J lost 0, with 3 bases in between. The CDR3 DNA reads as TGCGCCAGCAGCTTGGACACAACTAATGAAAAACTGTTTTTT. It codes for CASSLDTTNEKLFF.

The chain employs TRBV4-2 and TRBJ2-7; possibly TRBD2 for D (6 bases). Per the germline V gene, CDR1 is LGHNA and CDR2 is YNFKEQ. This CDR3 is built from 12 residues. V was pared by 5 bases and J by 7 bases, with 12 bases between. The CDR3 coding sequence is TGTGCCAGCAGCGTCCGGGCGGGGGAGCAGTACTTC. Translation gives CASSVRAGEQYF.

This clonotype was found once. This sequence joins TRBV12-3 or TRBV12-4 and TRBJ2-1, with 16 bases aligning to TRBD2. Trimming cost V 5 bases and J 6 bases; bases outside gene matches: 7. CDR3 length: 17 residues. The CDR3 DNA reads as TGTGCCAGCAGTCTATCCGGGACTAGCGGGGGGGGCAATGAGCAGTTCTTC. Protein product: CASSLSGTSGGGNEQFF.

V is TRBV12-3 or TRBV12-4 and J is TRBJ2-2; D unclear. This CDR3 spans 16 amino acids. V gave up 6 bases and J gave up 0 bases, with 14 bases separating them. For the CDR3, the DNA is TGTGCCAGCAGCCGCTCGGGTTACGCGAACACCGGGGAGCTGTTTTTT. It is translated as CASSRSGYANTGELFF.

With respect to this clonotype: The junction does not match germline at one end; this may be a read error. The chain combines TRBV20-1 with TRBJ2-5; a weak D match, TRBD2 (6 bases). Germline values: CDR1 DFQATT, CDR2 SNEGSKA (reference sequence). This CDR3 is 15 amino acids long. The CDR3 protein is CSARGEAGHPEAQYF. CDR3 DNA sequence: TGCAGTGCTAGAGGAGAAGCGGGCCACCCAGAGGCCCAGTACTTC.

The chain has TRBV7-3 and TRBJ2-7, with 7 positions matching TRBD2. The DNA end favors TRBJ2-5, so the J call may be wrong. This CDR3 has 14 residues. Germline CDR1 is SGHTA and CDR2 is FQGTGA. CDR3 in amino acids: CASSSRLAGETQYF. The CDR3 nucleotides are TGTGCCAGCAGCTCCAGACTAGCTGGCGAGACCCAGTACTTC.

The CDR3 nucleotides read TGTGCCAGCAGTTTATCGCTGAGGGACAGGGCCAATTCACCCCTCCACTTT. This encodes CASSLSLRDRANSPLHF. The rearrangement joins TRBV27 to TRBJ1-6; TRBD1 matches at 9 bases. From germline, CDR1 is MNHEY and CDR2 SMNVEV (reference sequence). Germline trimming cut 0 bases from V and 7 bases from J; bases unmatched to any gene: 7. CDR3 length: 17 amino acids.

With regard to this clonotype: This may come from a read error, since a much larger clone is one base off. The chain employs TRBV7-2 and TRBJ2-1, with 8 positions matching TRBD1. CDR1 is SGHTA, CDR2 FQGNSA, per germline. The CDR3 length is 14 residues. The CDR3 loop reads CARSLDRGLDEQFF. As DNA, the CDR3 is TGTGCCCGCAGCTTAGACAGGGGCCTCGATGAGCAGTTCTTC.

The rearrangement joins TRBV7-8 to TRBJ2-3, with D perhaps matching TRBD1 (6 bases). This CDR3 has 15 amino acids. From germline, CDR1 is SGHVS and CDR2 FQNEAQ. The germline V and J ends were trimmed by 5 bases and 8 bases, with 20 bases remaining between them. CDR3 loop: CASSHLLDSGGTQYF. CDR3 in DNA: TGTGCCAGCAGCCACCTCTTGGACAGCGGAGGTACGCAGTATTTT.

There are many counts of this clonotype. The genes are TRBV20-1 and TRBJ2-3; TRBD2 matches 11 bases. CDR3 size: 12 residues. V lost 3 bases, J lost 9 bases, and 2 bases stayed unmatched. Germline loops: CDR1 DFQATT, CDR2 SNEGSKA (reference sequence). CDR3 nucleotide sequence: TGCAGTGCTAGTACTAGCGGGGGCACGCAGTATTTT. Its translation: CSASTSGGTQYF.

This clonotype was recorded many times. The V call is TRBV27, the J call TRBJ2-7; D remains unclear. V was cut by 9 bases and J by 4 bases, with 13 bases left in between. The germline CDR1 and CDR2 sequences are MNHEY and SMNVEV (reference sequence). This CDR3 contains 12 residues. The CDR3 protein is CASGKISYEQYF. Here the CDR3 DNA reads TGTGCCAGTGGGAAAATCAGTTACGAGCAGTACTTC.

As for this clonotype: This may arise from a read error, as a much more abundant clone is one base away. The chain links TRBV20-1 to TRBJ2-1, with D hard to call. TRBJ2-7 explains the end of the DNA better; the J call may be wrong. The V gene's germline CDR1 is DFQATT and CDR2 SNEGSKA (reference sequence). The CDR3 has 16 amino acids. CDR3 DNA: TGCAGTGCTCCCAGGTGGAGTAGCCGGCCGGCGCATGAGCAGTACTTC. Translation gives CSAPRWSSRPAHEQYF.

The chain recombines TRBV12-5 with TRBJ2-1, with D hard to call. The CDR3 has 12 amino acids. The V end was cut by 1 base, the J end by 7 bases, with 5 bases between. Germline assignment: CDR1 LGHNT and CDR2 FRNRAP. CDR3 sequence: CASGLGENEQFF. The CDR3 DNA follows: TGTGCTAGTGGTTTGGGAGAAAATGAGCAGTTCTTC.

At least ten counts were recorded for this clonotype. V is TRBV5-6 and J is TRBJ2-4; 11 positions match TRBD2. Trimming at V came to 7 bases and at J to 5 bases, leaving 2 bases not matched to a gene. Germline-derived CDR1 and CDR2 are SGHDT and YYEEEE. The CDR3 loop spans 13 amino acids. This CDR3 reads CASSGLAENIQYF. For the CDR3, the DNA is TGTGCCAGCTCGGGACTAGCGGAAAACATTCAGTACTTC.

The chain recombines TRBV2 with TRBJ2-4, with D perhaps TRBD1 (6 bases). Germline loops: CDR1 SNHLY, CDR2 FYNNEI. This CDR3 has 15 residues. The V end lost 6 bases, the J end lost 0 bases, and 12 bases lay between the germline ends. CDR3 protein: CASSQQGLAKNIQYF. CDR3 in DNA: TGTGCCAGCAGCCAACAGGGTTTAGCCAAAAACATTCAGTACTTC.

This chain uses TRBV5-1 with TRBJ1-1; D call uncertain. The CDR3 is made up of 13 amino acids. From germline, CDR1 is SGHRS and CDR2 YFSETQ. Trimming stripped 3 bases from V and 2 bases from J, with 8 bases between. The CDR3 DNA reads as TGCGCCAGCAGCTATGAGGGTAACACTGAAGCTTTCTTT. Its translation is CASSYEGNTEAFF.

Ten or more counts support this clonotype. The chain joins TRBV3-1 to TRBJ1-2; D may be TRBD1 (5 bases). This CDR3 contains 14 residues. With 4 bases removed from V and 4 bases from J, the gap between germline ends came to 13 bases. The germline V gene encodes CDR1 LGHDT and CDR2 YNNKEL (reference sequence). The CDR3 DNA reads TGTGCCAGCAGCCGGCTCGGGGACGGCTATGGCTACACCTTC. It is translated as CASSRLGDGYGYTF. Supplemented by reference TRBV3-1 and TRBJ1-2, the full variable domain reads DTAVSQTPKYLVTQMGNDKSIKCEQNLGHDTMYWYKQDSKKFLKIMFSYNNKELIINETVPNRFSPKSPDKAHLNLHINSLELGDSAVYFCASSRLGDGYGYTFGSGTRLTVV.

The chain couples TRBV5-1 to TRBJ2-7, with 9 bases that match TRBD2. The last part of the DNA fits TRBJ2-5 better; the J call may be wrong. The germline gives CDR1 SGHRS, CDR2 YFSETQ. CDR3 length: 19 residues. CDR3 DNA sequence: TGCGCCAGCAGCTTGGGGGGGACTATAGCGGGAGCTTCCCAAGAGACCCAGTACTTC. This translates into CASSLGGTIAGASQETQYF.

The rearrangement links TRBV6-2 or TRBV6-3 to TRBJ1-2; perhaps TRBD1 as D (5 bases). V shed 5 bases and J shed 4 bases, with 17 bases lying between them. CDR1 is MNHEY and CDR2 is SVGEGT in the germline V gene. The CDR3 contains 15 residues. The CDR3 sequence: CASSRRPTVRYGYTF. The DNA of the CDR3 is TGTGCCAGCAGTCGAAGGCCGACAGTGCGCTATGGCTACACCTTC.

V usage is TRBV12-3 or TRBV12-4 and J usage is TRBJ1-1; no definite D call. This CDR3 region has 12 residues. The V end lost 7 bases, the J end lost 6 bases, and 12 bases lay between the germline ends. The CDR3 DNA follows: TGTGCCAGCAACCCAGGAGGGCCTGAAGCTTTCTTT. Translating gives CASNPGGPEAFF.

To note about this clonotype: This could be a read error, since a much larger clone is one nucleotide away. The chain recombines TRBV12-3 or TRBV12-4 with TRBJ2-1; no clear D gene. Trimming took 2 bases from V and 13 from J, leaving 18 bases between them. This CDR3 has 14 residues. DNA for the CDR3: TGTGCCAGCAGTTTAATGGGTTTTCCGGAGACCCAGTTCTTC. Translating it yields CASSLMGFPETQFF.

This chain connects TRBV7-8 to TRBJ1-1, with D perhaps TRBD1 (5 bases). Germline V gene sequence: CDR1 SGHVS, CDR2 FQNEAQ. The CDR3 has 15 residues. V lost 1 base, J lost 4 bases, and 13 bases lay in between. Here the CDR3 DNA reads TGTGCCAGCAGCTTAGTAAGCAGGGTTGGCACTGAAGCTTTCTTT. It translates to CASSLVSRVGTEAFF.

Only a few counts were recorded for this clonotype. Being one base from a much bigger clone, this may be a read error. This chain joins TRBV20-1 and TRBJ2-5, with D possibly being TRBD1 or TRBD2 (6 bases each). In germline, CDR1 is DFQATT, CDR2 SNEGSKA (reference sequence). The germline V and J ends were trimmed by 0 bases and 11 bases, with 22 bases remaining between them. This CDR3 is 15 amino acids long. The CDR3 region is CSARDGGRVNNEQYF. The CDR3 nucleotides are TGCAGTGCTAGAGATGGGGGGCGGGTTAACAATGAGCAGTACTTC.

Many counts were recorded for this clonotype. This chain links TRBV3-1 with TRBJ2-3; 10 bases match TRBD1. Germline CDR1 LGHDT, CDR2 YNNKEL (reference sequence). Germline trimming cut 0 bases from V and 5 bases from J; bases unmatched to any gene: 5. The CDR3 runs to 16 residues. The CDR3 reads CASSQDPDRGKDTQYF. CDR3 DNA: TGTGCCAGCAGCCAAGACCCGGACAGGGGGAAAGATACGCAGTATTTT.